This T cell receptor beta chain was documented in a study of T cell repertoires in cytomegalovirus infection. Study summary: From public TCR beta signatures came an indication of both CMV infection and matching HLA type. Findings of the study overall: The study identified carriers of CMV plus the relevant HLA from cumulative public TCR beta family frequency. HLA-C-restricted CMV-specific TCR beta clonotypes prevailed in the ex vivo response.

This CDR3 has 14 residues. V lost 3 bases and J lost 1, with 10 bases in between. CDR1 is SEHNR, CDR2 FQNEAQ, per germline (reference sequence). TCRdb reprocessed the reads with MiXCR, giving one entry per CDR3 protein. Of 200,000 to 300,000 distinct CDR3 sequences listed, roughly 15% are singletons. This clonotype was observed at least ten times. What it binds is not known. Sequenced material: PBMCs. The TCR was taken from a human donor in good health (CMV status not recorded). Some clones in this sample may be carry-over from other donors' samples. The rearrangement uses TRBV7-9 and TRBJ2-7; D not resolved. CDR3 sequence (DNA): TGTGCCAGCAGCTTTACCCAACAGTCCTACGAGCAGTACTTC. This encodes CASSFTQQSYEQYF. Combining the CDR3 with reference TRBV7-9 and TRBJ2-7 gives the whole variable domain DTGVSQNPRHKITKRGQNVTFRCDPISEHNRLYWYRQTLGQGPEFLTYFQNEAQLEKSRLLSDRFSAERPKGSFSTLEIQRTEQGDSAMYLCASSFTQQSYEQYFGPGTRLTVT.